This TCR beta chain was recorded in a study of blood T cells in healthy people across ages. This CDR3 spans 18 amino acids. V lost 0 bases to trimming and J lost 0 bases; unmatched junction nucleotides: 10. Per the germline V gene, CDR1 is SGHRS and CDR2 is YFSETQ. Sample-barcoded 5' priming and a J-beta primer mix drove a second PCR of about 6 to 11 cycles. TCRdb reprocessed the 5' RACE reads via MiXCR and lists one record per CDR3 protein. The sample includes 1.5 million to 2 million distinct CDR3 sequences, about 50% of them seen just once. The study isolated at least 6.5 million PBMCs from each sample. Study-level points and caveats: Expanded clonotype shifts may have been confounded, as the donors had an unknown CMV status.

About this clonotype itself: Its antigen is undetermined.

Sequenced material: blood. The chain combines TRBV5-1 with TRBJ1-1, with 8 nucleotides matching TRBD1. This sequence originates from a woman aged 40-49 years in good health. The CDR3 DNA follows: TGCGCCAGCAGCTTGGCACCGGGACAGGACCTGATGAACACTGAAGCTTTCTTT. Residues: CASSLAPGQDLMNTEAFF.